These 12 T cell receptor beta chains were all obtained from the same sample, sequenced in a study of metastatic and nonmetastatic thyroid tumors. All patients were untreated before thyroid surgery. TCRdb ran MiXCR on the PCR reads. The data contain just under 60,000 clones, around 16% of them singletons. The sample was blood. These receptors all come from a male donor with papillary thyroid cancer or a benign thyroid nodule (not recorded which). Some clones in this sample may be carry-over from other donors' samples.

V gene TRBV7-3 combines with J gene TRBJ2-5; TRBD2 matches at 8 bases. The V gene's germline CDR1 is SGHTA and CDR2 FQGTGA. V was pared by 5 bases and J by 1 base, with 6 bases of the junction left unmatched. The CDR3 sequence is 15 residues long. The CDR3 bases are TGTGCCAGCAGCAAACTAGCGGAACCCCAAGAGACCCAGTACTTC. It yields the protein CASSKLAEPQETQYF.

This clone was detected only a few times. This could be a read error, since a much larger clone is one nucleotide away. The chain uses TRBV29-1 and TRBJ1-1; the D is unclear. The CDR3 loop spans 14 amino acids. Between the trimmed V and J ends, which lost 5 bases and 4 bases, there was a span of 17 bases. From germline, CDR1 is SQVTM and CDR2 ANQGSEA. The CDR3 region has the DNA TGCAGCGTTTCCGGGGTATTGTTTGGCACTGAAGCTTTCTTT. Protein sequence: CSVSGVLFGTEAFF.

This clone appeared many times. The chain recombines TRBV27 with TRBJ2-7; D remains unclear. Looked up from germline, CDR1 is MNHEY and CDR2 is SMNVEV (reference sequence). Trimming cost V 0 bases and J 2 bases, with 11 bases left between them. CDR3 length: 15 amino acids. CDR3 sequence (DNA): TGTGCCAGCAGTTTATCGAATTACGATACCTACGAGCAGTACTTC. Translated, it gives CASSLSNYDTYEQYF.

This clone was found many times. The J gene is TRBJ1-2, the V gene TRBV19; TRBD1 aligns across 10 bases. The trim removed 5 bases at V and 2 bases at J, leaving 5 bases unmatched. This CDR3 contains 15 residues. Germline V gene lookup returns CDR1 LNHDA and CDR2 SQIVND (reference sequence). As DNA, the CDR3 is TGTGCCAGTAGTGCCCCGACAGGGGGCAACTATGGCTACACCTTC. It is translated as CASSAPTGGNYGYTF.

This clone occurred many times. V is TRBV11-1 and J is TRBJ2-4; maybe TRBD1 (6 bases). Trimming pared 0 bases from V and 1 base from J, leaving 13 bases between. This CDR3 contains 17 residues. The germline gives CDR1 SGHAT, CDR2 FQDESV (reference sequence). For the CDR3, the DNA is TGTGCCAGCAGCTTAGCCCCAGGGGCGCGGGCCAAAAACATTCAGTACTTC. Protein product: CASSLAPGARAKNIQYF.

This clone was seen ten or more times. CDR3 region: CASSEEGGVGEQFF. The CDR3 bases are TGTGCCAGCAGTGAAGAGGGGGGGGTTGGAGAGCAGTTCTTC. The chain joins TRBV2 to TRBJ2-1, with D possibly being TRBD2 (7 bases). CDR1 and CDR2 (germline): SNHLY, FYNNEI. V lost 1 base and J lost 10, with 14 bases in between. The CDR3 is made up of 14 amino acids.

This clone has ten or more counts. This sequence joins TRBV19 and TRBJ2-5; D is possibly TRBD1 (5 bases). Trimming shortened V by 5 bases and J by 3 bases, and 10 bases separated the two germline ends. Germline CDR1 is LNHDA and CDR2 is SQIVND (reference sequence). The CDR3 is 13 residues long. The CDR3 region has the DNA TGTGCCAGTAGTCCCCTGACAGAAGAGACCCAGTACTTC. Residues: CASSPLTEETQYF. Complete variable domain (other parts from reference TRBV19 and TRBJ2-5): DGGITQSPKYLFRKEGQNVTLSCEQNLNHDAMYWYRQDPGQGLRLIYYSQIVNDFQKGDIAEGYSVSREKKESFPLTVTSAQKNPTAFYLCASSPLTEETQYFGPGTRLLVL.

There are many counts of this clone. V is TRBV20-1 and J is TRBJ2-7, with TRBD1 matching over 8 bases. The CDR3 is 11 residues long. Germline V gene data show CDR1 as DFQATT and CDR2 as SNEGSKA (reference sequence). V lost 8 bases to trimming and J lost 8 bases; unmatched junction nucleotides: 8. Here the CDR3 DNA reads TGCAGTTCGGGGGACAGGAGTAAGCAGTACTTC. Its translation: CSSGDRSKQYF.

At least ten counts were recorded for this clone. The sample carries other DNA sequences with the same CDR3. The gene calls are TRBV4-3 and TRBJ2-3, with D maybe TRBD2 (6 bases). Trimming removed 3 bases at V and 6 bases at J, with 13 bases between. Germline V gene sequence: CDR1 LGHNA, CDR2 YSLEER. This CDR3 is built from 14 residues. This chain's CDR3 is CASSHDREWDTQYF. For the CDR3, the DNA is TGCGCCAGCAGCCATGATCGGGAGTGGGATACGCAGTATTTT.

This clone has more than one count but fewer than ten. Given a much more abundant clone one base away, this may be a read error. The V call is TRBV7-6, the J call TRBJ1-6; perhaps TRBD1 as D (5 bases). Germline CDR1 and CDR2: SGHVS and FNYEAQ. The CDR3 sequence is 15 residues long. Trimming took 4 bases from V and 11 from J, leaving 18 bases between them. Here the CDR3 reads CASSSGGGRYPPLHF. In nucleotides, the CDR3 is TGTGCCAGCAGCTCCGGCGGGGGGAGATATCCACCCCTCCACTTT.

The rearrangement joins TRBV12-3 or TRBV12-4 to TRBJ2-1; D remains ambiguous. This CDR3 has 15 amino acids. V gave up 1 base and J gave up 5 bases, with 12 bases separating them. The CDR3 DNA sequence: TGTGCCAGCAGTTTAGGGAACCAGATAAACAATGAGCAGTTCTTC. Translation gives CASSLGNQINNEQFF.

This clone has at least ten counts. The chain links TRBV12-3 or TRBV12-4 to TRBJ2-7, with 9 bases matching TRBD1. V shed 2 bases, J shed 4 bases, and the junction held 12 bases outside the gene matches. The length of the CDR3 is 17 residues. CDR3 loop: CASSLFLDSQGAYEQYF. CDR3 coding DNA: TGTGCCAGCAGTTTATTTTTGGATTCACAGGGGGCTTACGAGCAGTACTTC.